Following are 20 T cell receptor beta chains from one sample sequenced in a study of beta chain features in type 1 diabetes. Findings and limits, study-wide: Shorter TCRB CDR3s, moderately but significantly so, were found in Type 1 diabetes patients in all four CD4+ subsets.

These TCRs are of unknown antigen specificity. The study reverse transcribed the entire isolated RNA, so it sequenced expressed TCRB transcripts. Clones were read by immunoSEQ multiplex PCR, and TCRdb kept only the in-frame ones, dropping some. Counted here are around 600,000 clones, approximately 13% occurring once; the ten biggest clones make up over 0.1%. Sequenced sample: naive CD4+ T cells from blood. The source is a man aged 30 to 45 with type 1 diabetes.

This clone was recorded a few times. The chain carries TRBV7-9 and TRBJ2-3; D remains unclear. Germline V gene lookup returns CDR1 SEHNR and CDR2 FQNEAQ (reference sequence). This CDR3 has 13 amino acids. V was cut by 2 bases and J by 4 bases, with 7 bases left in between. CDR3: CASSLSEADTQYF. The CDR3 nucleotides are TGTGCCAGCAGCTTAAGTGAGGCAGATACGCAGTATTTT. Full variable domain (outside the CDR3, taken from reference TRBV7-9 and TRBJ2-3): DTGVSQNPRHKITKRGQNVTFRCDPISEHNRLYWYRQTLGQGPEFLTYFQNEAQLEKSRLLSDRFSAERPKGSFSTLEIQRTEQGDSAMYLCASSLSEADTQYFGPGTRLTVL.

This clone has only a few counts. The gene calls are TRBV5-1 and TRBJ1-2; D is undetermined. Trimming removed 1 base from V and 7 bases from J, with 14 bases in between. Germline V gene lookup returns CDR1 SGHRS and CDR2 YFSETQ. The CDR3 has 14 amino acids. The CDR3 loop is CASSLSPGPRGYTF. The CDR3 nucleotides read TGCGCCAGCAGCTTGTCGCCGGGTCCTCGTGGCTACACCTTC.

CDR3 sequence reads: CASSGRTNEKLFF. The DNA of the CDR3 is TGTGCCAGCAGCGGGAGAACTAATGAAAAACTGTTTTTT. The chain recombines TRBV7-2 with TRBJ1-4; no reliable D call. The CDR3 sequence is 13 residues long. CDR1 and CDR2 from the germline V gene are SGHTA and FQGNSA. V lost 5 bases to trimming and J lost 1 base, with 5 bases between them.

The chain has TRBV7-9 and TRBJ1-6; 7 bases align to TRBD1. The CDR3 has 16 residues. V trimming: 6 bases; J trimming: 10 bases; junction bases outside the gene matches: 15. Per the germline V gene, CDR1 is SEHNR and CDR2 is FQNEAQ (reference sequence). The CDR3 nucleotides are TGTGCCAGCAGTCGTTACGGCCAGGGGGAAGGGTCACCCCTCCACTTT. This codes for CASSRYGQGEGSPLHF.

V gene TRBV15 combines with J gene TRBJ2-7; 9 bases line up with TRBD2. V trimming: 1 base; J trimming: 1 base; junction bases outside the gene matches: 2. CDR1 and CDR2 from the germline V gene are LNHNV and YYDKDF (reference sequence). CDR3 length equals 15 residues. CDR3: CATSRALAGSYEQYF. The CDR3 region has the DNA TGTGCCACCAGCAGAGCTCTAGCGGGGTCCTACGAGCAGTACTTC.

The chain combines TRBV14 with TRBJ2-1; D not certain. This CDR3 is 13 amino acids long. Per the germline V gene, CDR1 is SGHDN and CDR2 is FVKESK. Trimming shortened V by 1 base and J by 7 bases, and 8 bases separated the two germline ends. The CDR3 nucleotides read TGTGCCAGCAGCCAAGGCCTAGGGAATGAGCAGTTCTTC. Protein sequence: CASSQGLGNEQFF.

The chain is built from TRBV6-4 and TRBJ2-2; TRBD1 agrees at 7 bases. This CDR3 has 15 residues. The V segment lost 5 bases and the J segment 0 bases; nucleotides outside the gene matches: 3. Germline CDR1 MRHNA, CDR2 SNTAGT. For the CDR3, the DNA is TGTGCCAGCAGTACCGGGACAGCGAACACCGGGGAGCTGTTTTTT. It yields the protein CASSTGTANTGELFF.

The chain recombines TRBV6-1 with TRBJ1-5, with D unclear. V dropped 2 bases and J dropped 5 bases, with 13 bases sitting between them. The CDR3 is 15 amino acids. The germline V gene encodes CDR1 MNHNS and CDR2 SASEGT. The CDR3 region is CASSERRASDQPQHF. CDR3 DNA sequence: TGTGCCAGCAGTGAAAGGAGGGCTTCGGATCAGCCCCAGCATTTT.

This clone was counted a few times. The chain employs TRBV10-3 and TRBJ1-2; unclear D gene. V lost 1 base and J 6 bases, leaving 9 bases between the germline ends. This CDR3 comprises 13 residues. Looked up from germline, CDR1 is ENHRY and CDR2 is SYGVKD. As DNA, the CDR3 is TGTGCCATCAGTGAGTGGGAAAGTCATGGCTACACCTTC. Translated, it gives CAISEWESHGYTF.

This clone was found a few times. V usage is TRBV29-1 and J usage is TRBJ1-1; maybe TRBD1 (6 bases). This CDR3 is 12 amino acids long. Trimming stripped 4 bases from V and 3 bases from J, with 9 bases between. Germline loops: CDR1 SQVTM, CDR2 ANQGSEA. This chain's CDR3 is CSVGQVDTEAFF. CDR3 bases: TGCAGCGTTGGACAGGTGGACACTGAAGCTTTCTTT.

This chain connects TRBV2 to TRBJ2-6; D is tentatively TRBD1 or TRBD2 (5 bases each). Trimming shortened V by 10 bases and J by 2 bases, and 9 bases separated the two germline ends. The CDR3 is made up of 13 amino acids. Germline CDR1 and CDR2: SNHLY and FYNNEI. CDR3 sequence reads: CANRGAGANVLTF. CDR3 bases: TGTGCCAACCGAGGGGCTGGGGCCAACGTCCTGACTTTC.

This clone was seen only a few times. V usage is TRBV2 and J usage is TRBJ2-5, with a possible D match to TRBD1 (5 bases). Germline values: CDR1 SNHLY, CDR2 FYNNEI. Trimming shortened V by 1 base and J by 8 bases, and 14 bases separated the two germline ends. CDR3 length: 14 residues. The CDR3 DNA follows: TGTGCCAGCAGTGAAGTTGAGACAGTCCAAACCCAGTACTTC. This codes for CASSEVETVQTQYF.

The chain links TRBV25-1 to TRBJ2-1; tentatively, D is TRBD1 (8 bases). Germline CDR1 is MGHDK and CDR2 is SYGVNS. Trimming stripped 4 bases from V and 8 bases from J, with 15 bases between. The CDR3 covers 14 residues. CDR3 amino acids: CASSGRTGRDEQFF. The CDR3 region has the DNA TGTGCCAGCAGTGGGAGGACAGGGAGGGATGAGCAGTTCTTC.

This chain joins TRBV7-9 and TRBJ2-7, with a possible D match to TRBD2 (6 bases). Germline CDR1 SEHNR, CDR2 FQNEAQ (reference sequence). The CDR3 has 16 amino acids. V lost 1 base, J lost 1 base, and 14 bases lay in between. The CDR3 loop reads CASSLVTSSFSYEQYF. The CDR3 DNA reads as TGTGCCAGCAGCTTAGTTACTAGCAGTTTTTCCTACGAGCAGTACTTC.

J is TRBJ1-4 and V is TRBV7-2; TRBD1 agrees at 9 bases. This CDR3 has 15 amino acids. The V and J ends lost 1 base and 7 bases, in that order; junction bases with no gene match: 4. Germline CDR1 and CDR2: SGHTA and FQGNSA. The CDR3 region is CASSLDWDRAEKLFF. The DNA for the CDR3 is TGTGCCAGCAGCTTAGATTGGGACAGGGCTGAAAAACTGTTTTTT.

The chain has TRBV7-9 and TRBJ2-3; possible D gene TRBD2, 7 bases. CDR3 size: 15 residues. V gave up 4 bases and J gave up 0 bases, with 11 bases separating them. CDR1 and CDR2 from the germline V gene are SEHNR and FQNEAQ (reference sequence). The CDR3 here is CASSSAGASTDTQYF. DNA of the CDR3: TGTGCCAGCAGCTCCGCGGGGGCCAGCACAGATACGCAGTATTTT.

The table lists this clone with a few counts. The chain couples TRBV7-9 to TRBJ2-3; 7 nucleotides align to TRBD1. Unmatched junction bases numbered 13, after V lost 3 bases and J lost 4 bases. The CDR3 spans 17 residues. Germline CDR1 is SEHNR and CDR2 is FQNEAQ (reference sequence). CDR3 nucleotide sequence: TGTGCCAGCAGCTTCCAAGGAACGGGACAGTGGGCAGATACGCAGTATTTT. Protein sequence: CASSFQGTGQWADTQYF.

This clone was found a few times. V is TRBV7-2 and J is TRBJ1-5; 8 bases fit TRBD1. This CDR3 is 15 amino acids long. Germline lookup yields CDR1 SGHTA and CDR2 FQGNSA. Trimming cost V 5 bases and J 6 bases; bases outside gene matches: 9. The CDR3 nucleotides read TGTGCCAGCAGCCCCTGGCAGGGGGCCTTTCAGCCCCAGCATTTT. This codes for CASSPWQGAFQPQHF.

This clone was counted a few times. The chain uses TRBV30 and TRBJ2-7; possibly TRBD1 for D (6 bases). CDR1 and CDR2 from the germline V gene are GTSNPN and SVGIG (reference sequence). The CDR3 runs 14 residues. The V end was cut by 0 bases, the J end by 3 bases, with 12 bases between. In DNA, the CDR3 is TGTGCCTGGAGTGTGTCAGGGGCTGGCTACGAGCAGTACTTC. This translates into CAWSVSGAGYEQYF.

The CDR3 here is CASSTRALNTEAFF. The CDR3 region has the DNA TGTGCCAGCAGTACCCGGGCCTTGAACACTGAAGCTTTCTTT. The gene calls are TRBV2 and TRBJ1-1; D is undetermined. The CDR3 contains 14 residues. The V gene lost 5 bases and the J gene lost 0 bases, with 10 bases spanning the gap. Looked up from germline, CDR1 is SNHLY and CDR2 is FYNNEI.